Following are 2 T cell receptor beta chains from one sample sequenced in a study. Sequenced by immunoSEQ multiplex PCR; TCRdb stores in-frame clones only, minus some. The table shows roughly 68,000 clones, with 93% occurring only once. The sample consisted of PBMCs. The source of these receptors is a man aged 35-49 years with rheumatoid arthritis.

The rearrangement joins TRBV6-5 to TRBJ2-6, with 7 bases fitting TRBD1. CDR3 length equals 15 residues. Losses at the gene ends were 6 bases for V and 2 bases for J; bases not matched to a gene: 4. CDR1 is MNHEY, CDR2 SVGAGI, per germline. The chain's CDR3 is CASSPDRAGANVLTF. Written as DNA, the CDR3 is TGTGCCAGCAGCCCAGACAGGGCTGGGGCCAACGTCCTGACTTTC.

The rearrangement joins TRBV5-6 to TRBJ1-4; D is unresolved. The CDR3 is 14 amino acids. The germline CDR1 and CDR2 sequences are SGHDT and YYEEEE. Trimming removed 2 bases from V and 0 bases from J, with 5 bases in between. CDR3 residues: CASSFGSTNEKLFF. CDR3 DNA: TGTGCCAGCAGCTTCGGATCAACTAATGAAAAACTGTTTTTT. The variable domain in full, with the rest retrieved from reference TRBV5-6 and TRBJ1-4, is DAGVTQSPTHLIKTRGQQVTLRCSPKSGHDTVSWYQQALGQGPQFIFQYYEEEERQRGNFPDRFSGHQFPNYSSELNVNALLLGDSALYLCASSFGSTNEKLFFGSGTQLSVL.